A single sample is the source of the 23 T cell receptor beta chains below, sequenced in a study of blood T cell repertoires in COVID-19. TCRdb keeps only in-frame clones here, not all; method: immunoSEQ multiplex PCR. Among roughly 340,000 clones, about 89% were seen once, and the ten largest hold approximately 3%. Sequencing was carried out using peripheral blood. These receptors all come from a woman aged 25 to 39 with COVID-19, enrolled during active disease.

The J gene is TRBJ2-3, the V gene TRBV28; D is perhaps TRBD1 (6 bases). This CDR3 contains 15 residues. The germline gives CDR1 MDHEN, CDR2 SYDVKM. V lost 6 bases to trimming and J lost 5 bases, with 18 bases between them. The CDR3 reads CASSPRAGEIDTQYF. The CDR3 DNA follows: TGTGCCAGCAGCCCCCGGGCAGGGGAGATAGATACGCAGTATTTT.

The J gene is TRBJ2-1, the V gene TRBV11-2; 8 bases match TRBD2. V gave up 5 bases and J gave up 6 bases; unmatched junction bases: 9. CDR1 SGHAT and CDR2 FQNNGV come from the germline V gene. The CDR3 is made up of 15 amino acids. Here the CDR3 DNA reads TGTGCCAGCAGCCGAGAGGCTAGCGGGCGCAATGAGCAGTTCTTC. Its translation is CASSREASGRNEQFF.

The chain uses TRBV28 and TRBJ1-1; tentatively, D is TRBD1 (5 bases). In germline, CDR1 is MDHEN, CDR2 SYDVKM. Between the trimmed V and J ends, which lost 6 bases and 2 bases, there was a span of 13 bases. The CDR3 spans 14 residues. The CDR3 here is CASSTGTANTEAFF. CDR3 nucleotide sequence: TGTGCCAGCAGCACTGGGACTGCAAACACTGAAGCTTTCTTT. Drawing the rest from reference TRBV28 and TRBJ1-1, the complete variable domain is DVKVTQSSRYLVKRTGEKVFLECVQDMDHENMFWYRQDPGLGLRLIYFSYDVKMKEKGDIPEGYSVSREKKERFSLILESASTNQTSMYLCASSTGTANTEAFFGQGTRLTVV.

The V gene is TRBV5-4, the J gene TRBJ1-4, with D maybe TRBD1 (5 bases). Germline V lookup: CDR1 SGHNT, CDR2 YYREEE (reference sequence). V lost 1 base and J 4 bases, leaving 8 bases between the germline ends. The CDR3 has 14 amino acids. CDR3 region: CASSLTGINEKLFF. The CDR3, as DNA: TGTGCCAGCAGCTTGACAGGCATTAATGAAAAACTGTTTTTT.

The chain uses TRBV19 and TRBJ2-2; the match to TRBD2 covers 8 bases. The CDR3 loop spans 17 amino acids. The germline V gene encodes CDR1 LNHDA and CDR2 SQIVND (reference sequence). Trimming removed 7 bases from V and 4 bases from J; junction bases left unmatched: 14. The CDR3 DNA reads TGTGCCAGTAATCGGGGCGGGAGGTTTTTGGGCACCGGGGAGCTGTTTTTT. Its protein product is CASNRGGRFLGTGELFF.

V usage is TRBV24-1 and J usage is TRBJ2-3; TRBD2 aligns across 7 bases. The V segment lost 5 bases and the J segment 1 base; nucleotides outside the gene matches: 8. Per the germline V gene, CDR1 is KGHDR and CDR2 is SFDVKD. The CDR3 has 16 amino acids. The CDR3: CATSGRLAVGTDTQYF. Written as DNA, the CDR3 is TGTGCCACCAGTGGTCGTCTAGCGGTCGGCACAGATACGCAGTATTTT.

The genes are TRBV2 and TRBJ2-1, with D perhaps TRBD2 (6 bases). CDR1 and CDR2 (germline): SNHLY, FYNNEI. This CDR3 region has 13 residues. The V end lost 4 bases, the J end lost 12 bases, and 16 bases lay between the germline ends. This chain's CDR3 is CASSGRPQEGQFF. CDR3 sequence (DNA): TGTGCCAGCAGTGGACGACCCCAGGAGGGGCAGTTCTTC.

The count of this clone is one. This sequence joins TRBV4-3 and TRBJ1-6; D call uncertain. The CDR3 consists of 17 residues. With 3 bases removed from V and 8 bases from J, the gap between germline ends came to 20 bases. Germline V CDR1 and CDR2: LGHNA, YSLEER. This CDR3 is CASSQDHVFAQDSPLHF. The CDR3 DNA sequence: TGCGCCAGCAGCCAGGATCATGTATTTGCCCAGGATTCACCCCTCCACTTT.

The rearrangement links TRBV27 to TRBJ2-2, with TRBD1 matching over 8 bases. CDR1 and CDR2 from the germline V gene are MNHEY and SMNVEV (reference sequence). This CDR3 has 15 residues. The V gene end was trimmed by 4 bases and the J gene end by 4 bases; junction bases not matched to a gene: 5. CDR3: CASSWVTGGTGELFF. CDR3 bases: TGTGCCAGCAGTTGGGTAACAGGGGGCACCGGGGAGCTGTTTTTT.

The V call is TRBV27, the J call TRBJ2-7, with D possibly matching TRBD1 (5 bases). The CDR3 spans 15 residues. The V and J ends lost 8 bases and 1 base respectively, with 18 bases between them. Per the germline V gene, CDR1 is MNHEY and CDR2 is SMNVEV (reference sequence). The CDR3 DNA follows: TGTGCCAGCCGGACACAGGTTTTTCTTTCCTACGAGCAGTACGTC. It translates to CASRTQVFLSYEQYV.

This clone was seen a single time. The V gene is TRBV19, the J gene TRBJ1-3; 12 bases agree with TRBD1. CDR1 is LNHDA, CDR2 SQIVND, per germline (reference sequence). This CDR3 region has 18 residues. Unmatched junction bases numbered 12, after V lost 5 bases and J lost 4 bases. Here the CDR3 reads CASSPLRDRGHFGNTIYF. In DNA form, the CDR3 reads TGTGCCAGTAGTCCTCTCCGGGACAGGGGGCATTTCGGAAACACCATATATTTT.

In this sample, this clone turned up a few times. The V gene is TRBV7-9, the J gene TRBJ2-1; TRBD2 agrees at 8 bases. This CDR3 has 14 amino acids. Looked up from germline, CDR1 is SEHNR and CDR2 is FQNEAQ (reference sequence). The J segment lost 4 bases and the V segment lost 5 bases, leaving 4 bases of the junction unmatched. Written as DNA, the CDR3 is TGTGCCAGCAGCCCCGGGGGGGGGTACAATGAGCAGTTCTTC. Translated: CASSPGGGYNEQFF.

This clone was counted a few times. This specimen includes other DNA sequences encoding the same CDR3. The chain is built from TRBV5-1 and TRBJ1-5; no reliable D call. There are 13 residues in the CDR3. V lost 4 bases to trimming and J lost 4 bases, with 9 bases between them. The germline V gene encodes CDR1 SGHRS and CDR2 YFSETQ. The CDR3 DNA reads as TGCGCCAGCAGCCCGGGTGGAAATCAGCCCCAGCATTTT. Translated: CASSPGGNQPQHF.

The V gene is TRBV9, the J gene TRBJ2-1, with 9 bases identical to TRBD2. J lost 9 bases, V lost 7 bases, and 14 bases had no gene match. Germline CDR1 is SGDLS and CDR2 is YYNGEE. This CDR3 is built from 15 residues. This CDR3 is CASRLLAGNEGEQFF. The CDR3 bases are TGTGCCAGCCGCCTTCTAGCGGGAAACGAGGGTGAGCAGTTCTTC.

Points on this clone: Other DNA sequences in the same sample also yield this CDR3. The chain links TRBV11-2 to TRBJ2-3; TRBD2 matches at 9 bases. CDR1 and CDR2 (germline): SGHAT, FQNNGV. The CDR3 is made up of 16 amino acids. Trimming cost V 1 base and J 0 bases; bases outside gene matches: 2. CDR3 loop: CASSLGAGGSTDTQYF. In DNA, the CDR3 is TGTGCCAGCAGCTTAGGGGCGGGGGGGAGCACAGATACGCAGTATTTT.

The V call is TRBV12-5, the J call TRBJ2-3; TRBD2 is a possible D gene (6 bases). The CDR3 spans 17 residues. V lost 2 bases, J lost 2 bases, and 17 bases lay in between. Germline V gives CDR1 LGHNT, CDR2 FRNRAP. CDR3 sequence reads: CASGLLGLLKDTDTQYF. For the CDR3, the DNA is TGTGCTAGTGGTTTGCTCGGACTACTGAAGGACACAGATACGCAGTATTTT.

The V and J genes are TRBV6-5 and TRBJ2-1, with 7 bases that match TRBD2. The ends lost 5 bases at V and 5 bases at J; junction bases unmatched: 9. The germline CDR1 and CDR2 sequences are MNHEY and SVGAGI. The CDR3 spans 15 residues. CDR3 loop: CASSPLARTDNEQFF. The CDR3 region has the DNA TGTGCCAGCAGTCCACTAGCGAGAACGGACAATGAGCAGTTCTTC.

The chain links TRBV29-1 to TRBJ2-1; 7 bases line up with TRBD2. The germline V gene encodes CDR1 SQVTM and CDR2 ANQGSEA. V lost 3 bases to trimming and J lost 8 bases; unmatched junction nucleotides: 13. CDR3 length: 15 residues. The CDR3 protein is CSVDPRGLQGDEQFF. The CDR3 coding sequence is TGCAGCGTTGATCCTCGGGGACTACAAGGCGATGAGCAGTTCTTC.

The genes are TRBV29-1 and TRBJ1-3; D may be TRBD1 (5 bases). This CDR3 is built from 13 residues. Trimming took off 7 bases at V and 1 base at J, with 11 bases between the two ends. Germline-derived CDR1 and CDR2 are SQVTM and ANQGSEA. CDR3 sequence (DNA): TGCAGCGCTCAGCAGGGATCTGGAAACACCATATATTTT. Translating gives CSAQQGSGNTIYF.

The V and J genes are TRBV29-1 and TRBJ2-3; 7 bases line up with TRBD2. Germline CDR1 reads SQVTM; CDR2 reads ANQGSEA. The CDR3 consists of 17 residues. Germline trimming cut 2 bases from V and 3 bases from J; bases unmatched to any gene: 14. CDR3 nucleotide sequence: TGCAGCGTTGAACCCAATGCTGGGAGGGCAGGGACAGATACGCAGTATTTT. The encoded protein is CSVEPNAGRAGTDTQYF.

In DNA, the CDR3 is TGTGCCAGCAGCTTAAGTTTGGCGGTAAACATTCAGTACTTC. It specifies CASSLSLAVNIQYF. The chain carries TRBV11-3 and TRBJ2-4; D gene ambiguous. Deletions cut 2 bases from V and 6 bases from J, with 11 bases between. The CDR3 has 14 residues. Germline CDR1 SGHNT, CDR2 YENEEA. Full variable domain (outside the CDR3, taken from reference TRBV11-3 and TRBJ2-4): EAGVVQSPRYKIIEKKQPVAFWCNPISGHNTLYWYLQNLGQGPELLIRYENEEAVDDSQLPKDRFSAERLKGVDSTLKIQPAELGDSAVYLCASSLSLAVNIQYFGAGTRLSVL.

The gene calls are TRBV2 and TRBJ1-6, with D perhaps matching TRBD1 (6 bases). This CDR3 is 17 amino acids long. The V end lost 5 bases, the J end lost 0 bases, and 14 bases lay between the germline ends. Germline V gene lookup returns CDR1 SNHLY and CDR2 FYNNEI. The CDR3 sequence is CASSPQGQGSYNSPLHF. In nucleotides, the CDR3 is TGTGCCAGCAGTCCACAGGGTCAGGGCTCCTATAATTCACCCCTCCACTTT.

The rearrangement uses TRBV6-1 and TRBJ2-3; TRBD2 aligns across 8 bases. The CDR3 contains 19 residues. Germline V CDR1 and CDR2: MNHNS, SASEGT. After removal of 2 bases from V and 1 base from J, the junction contained 14 bases not matched to a gene. CDR3 loop: CASSEQSGSLTRRTDTQYF. The CDR3 bases are TGTGCCAGCAGTGAACAAAGCGGGAGCCTCACTCGACGCACAGATACGCAGTATTTT.